A selection of T cell receptor beta chains follows, all from one sample in a study of shared clonotypes between healthy human individuals. The protocol was immunoSEQ multiplex PCR, while the TCRdb copy is restricted to in-frame clones and leaves out a portion. Of fewer than 650,000 clones listed, approximately 80% are singletons. Sequenced sample: PBMCs. These receptors all come from a woman in her thirties or forties in good health. Some clones in this sample may be carry-over from other donors' samples. The CDR3 runs from the conserved cysteine through the conserved F or W. D genes are given only for firm matches. Clone size is not always given. Where it is, it says once, few, many or a class for expanded clones.

len	abundance	d_gene	v_gene	j_gene	CDR3aa
12	-	-	TRBV10-1	TRBJ2-7	CASSEGSYEQYF
15	-	TRBD2	TRBV18	TRBJ2-1	CASSAGLAGDNEQFF
19	-	TRBD2	TRBV2	TRBJ2-5	CASSPGTSGRRKGKETQYF
16	once	TRBD2	TRBV7-7	TRBJ2-3	CASSSTSGLGTDTQYF
16	-	-	TRBV5-1	TRBJ2-7	CASSLDPTGLHYEQYF
13	-	-	TRBV15	TRBJ1-2	CATSRDPGDGYTF
18	-	TRBD2	TRBV29-1	TRBJ2-1	CSVRGAVGLAATYNEQFF
18	-	TRBD2	TRBV18	TRBJ2-7	CASSPQGLAGSRFYEQYF
14	-	-	TRBV18	TRBJ2-5	CASSPVTPARGQYF
14	few	-	TRBV7-2	TRBJ2-7	CASSPGPTTYEQYF
18	-	-	TRBV5-1	TRBJ2-2	CASRYKNLGPGDTGELFF
13	-	TRBD1	TRBV10-3	TRBJ2-5	CAISVGQGETQYF
16	-	-	TRBV2	TRBJ2-3	CASSELALASTDTQYF
17	-	TRBD2	TRBV30	TRBJ2-7	CAWGQGTSGSKRYEQYF
15	-	-	TRBV6-1	TRBJ1-4	CASSENWGTNEELFF
13	-	TRBD1	TRBV28	TRBJ1-2	CASRPGQVNGYTF
16	-	-	TRBV27	TRBJ1-5	CASSLRGGYSNQPQHF
15	-	-	TRBV29-1	TRBJ2-5	CSVEDGGQGGETQYF